Included here is one T cell receptor beta chain sequence, with context. No antigen is known for it. No quality values exist for individual bases; no much larger clone is one base distant. This specimen belongs to a study of technical replicates of blood from several donors (dated by TCRdb to about 2017). Library prep was done by the immunoSEQ multiplex PCR assay. In its TCRdb copy, this immuneACCESS table keeps in-frame sequences only and misses some clones. Where compared with another copy, unresolved V genes explain less than half of these, and the others have no known cause. The sample table lists fewer than 90,000 clones, roughly 97% of them with a count of one. The ten largest clonotypes hold approximately 0.21% of the sample. Including cysteine and phenylalanine, the CDR3 has 14 amino acids. The only DNA kept is the CDR3, 42 bases in frame from the first base. CDR1 and CDR2 were assigned from the germline V gene (reference sequence) as LNHDA and SQIVND. Here V drops 3 bases and J drops 4 bases, and the junction holds 4 bases not matched to any gene.

This chain joins TRBV19 to TRBJ1-2; 8 bases in between match TRBD1. The sequenced material came from T cells isolated from PBMCs. This receptor was obtained from a human donor in good health. For the CDR3, the sequence is CASSIPDRAYGYTF. The DNA is TGTGCCAGTAGTATCCCGGACAGGGCCTATGGCTACACCTTC.